The 18 T cell receptor beta chains in this list originate from one sample, sequenced in a study of T cell responses to AZD1222 COVID-19 vaccine (dated by TCRdb to the early 2020s). The receptor library was made with the immunoSEQ multiplex PCR assay. TCRdb retrieved this table from immuneACCESS and kept in-frame rearrangements only. Not all clones are present; in checked studies, unresolved V genes account for under half, and no reason is known for the remainder. The sample table records 150,000 to 200,000 clones; roughly 93% of these occur just once. The leading ten clones occupy over 0.8% of the sample. The time point label of this sample denotes: baseline before first vaccination. The sample was peripheral blood, taken on day 0 of AZD1222 vaccination. The receptors come from an adult in good health.

This chain uses TRBV6-4 with TRBJ2-2; 12 bases are a match to TRBD1. With V trimmed by 5 bases and J by 3 bases, 7 bases remained unmatched. The CDR3 consists of 17 residues. Germline V gene lookup returns CDR1 MRHNA and CDR2 SNTAGT. CDR3 in DNA: TGTGCCAGCAGTTCGGAGGGACAGGGGGCGCACACCGGGGAGCTGTTTTTT. It specifies CASSSEGQGAHTGELFF.

The V call is TRBV19, the J call TRBJ2-3; 9 bases match TRBD1. The germline V gene has CDR1 LNHDA and CDR2 SQIVND (reference sequence). V shed 5 bases and J 2 bases; nucleotides not matched to a gene: 2. This CDR3 comprises 14 residues. The CDR3 region is CASSVQGATDTQYF. For the CDR3, the DNA is TGTGCCAGTAGTGTACAGGGGGCCACAGATACGCAGTATTTT.

CDR3 region: CASSLSSGGTDTQYF. As DNA, the CDR3 is TGTGCCAGCAGCTTATCAAGCGGGGGCACAGATACGCAGTATTTT. The chain links TRBV7-3 to TRBJ2-3; the match to TRBD2 covers 7 bases. The CDR3 has 15 amino acids. Trimming at V came to 2 bases and at J to 1 base, leaving 3 bases not matched to a gene. In germline, CDR1 is SGHTA, CDR2 FQGTGA.

The gene calls are TRBV5-8 and TRBJ1-1; D uncertain. The V end lost 3 bases, the J end lost 8 bases, and 11 bases lay between the germline ends. The CDR3 consists of 12 residues. Looked up from germline, CDR1 is SGHTS and CDR2 is YDEGEE. Here the CDR3 reads CASSWHRREAFF. The CDR3 DNA is TGTGCCAGCAGCTGGCATCGGAGAGAAGCTTTCTTT.

The genes are TRBV20-1 and TRBJ1-1; D is perhaps TRBD1 (6 bases). This CDR3 comprises 11 residues. Germline V CDR1 and CDR2: DFQATT, SNEGSKA (reference sequence). The V gene lost 4 bases and the J gene lost 8 bases, with 11 bases spanning the gap. The DNA for the CDR3 is TGCAGTGCTAACGGGGGCGGGGAAGCTTTCTTT. It translates to CSANGGGEAFF.

V usage is TRBV5-5 and J usage is TRBJ2-7, with D perhaps being TRBD1 or TRBD2 (5 bases each). Germline assignment: CDR1 SGHKS and CDR2 YYEKEE (reference sequence). The CDR3 totals 13 residues. Trimming stripped 4 bases from V and 3 bases from J, with 11 bases between. In nucleotides, the CDR3 is TGTGCCAGCAGCAGCCGGGACGACTACGAGCAGTACTTC. Its translation: CASSSRDDYEQYF.

The chain joins TRBV7-9 to TRBJ2-7; 7 nucleotides line up with TRBD1. J lost 3 bases, V lost 6 bases, and 5 bases had no gene match. The CDR3 is made up of 13 amino acids. Germline values: CDR1 SEHNR, CDR2 FQNEAQ (reference sequence). CDR3 sequence reads: CASRSGTDYEQYF. The CDR3 DNA is TGTGCCAGCAGGTCCGGGACAGACTACGAGCAGTACTTC.

The chain employs TRBV2 and TRBJ2-2, with 7 positions matching TRBD1. Germline V CDR1 and CDR2: SNHLY, FYNNEI. Trimming took 7 bases from V and 0 from J; bases not matched to a gene: 5. There are 15 residues in the CDR3. The CDR3 is CASNLDRTNTGELFF. For the CDR3, the DNA is TGTGCCAGCAACCTGGACAGGACGAACACCGGGGAGCTGTTTTTT. The full variable domain, its missing parts supplied by reference TRBV2 and TRBJ2-2, is EPEVTQTPSHQVTQMGQEVILRCVPISNHLYFYWYRQILGQKVEFLVSFYNNEISEKSEIFDDQFSVERPDGSNFTLKIRSTKLEDSAMYFCASNLDRTNTGELFFGEGSRLTVL.

V is TRBV7-2 and J is TRBJ2-1; 7 nucleotides align to TRBD2. Trimming took 0 bases from V and 5 from J; bases not matched to a gene: 4. The V gene's germline CDR1 is SGHTA and CDR2 FQGNSA. The length of the CDR3 is 15 residues. CDR3: CASSLAGLKDNEQFF. As DNA, the CDR3 is TGTGCCAGCAGCTTAGCGGGACTAAAGGACAATGAGCAGTTCTTC.

The gene calls are TRBV6-6 and TRBJ1-1; D is uncertain. Germline loops: CDR1 MNHNY, CDR2 SVGAGI (reference sequence). V gave up 4 bases and J gave up 5 bases, with 5 bases separating them. The CDR3 totals 11 residues. The CDR3 is CASSLGTEAFF. CDR3 nucleotide sequence: TGTGCCAGCAGTTTAGGGACTGAAGCTTTCTTT.

The chain carries TRBV20-1 and TRBJ1-1; D not certain. Germline CDR1 reads DFQATT; CDR2 reads SNEGSKA (reference sequence). The CDR3 is made up of 11 amino acids. V was trimmed by 1 base and J by 8 bases, leaving 8 bases between them. CDR3 DNA sequence: TGCAGTGCTAGAGGATGGAGCGAAGCTTTCTTT. This translates into CSARGWSEAFF.

V usage is TRBV6-1 and J usage is TRBJ2-5; 7 nucleotides agree with TRBD2. Germline values: CDR1 MNHNS, CDR2 SASEGT. This CDR3 region has 14 residues. The junction had 9 bases not matched to a gene; V was cut back by 2 bases and J by 9 bases. CDR3 in DNA: TGTGCCAGCAGTGAAATAGGCGGGGGTAGCGCCCAGTACTTC. It translates to CASSEIGGGSAQYF.

The chain employs TRBV5-1 and TRBJ1-1, with 8 bases identical to TRBD1. Per germline, CDR1 SGHRS and CDR2 YFSETQ. The trim removed 5 bases at V and 4 bases at J, leaving 16 bases unmatched. CDR3 length equals 17 residues. The CDR3 loop reads CASSYFNPQGAGTEAFF. CDR3 nucleotide sequence: TGCGCCAGCAGTTACTTTAACCCCCAGGGGGCCGGCACTGAAGCTTTCTTT.

The chain links TRBV11-2 to TRBJ2-7, with D possibly being TRBD1 (5 bases). CDR1 is SGHAT and CDR2 is FQNNGV in the germline V gene. The CDR3 is made up of 14 amino acids. The ends were cut back, 1 base at V and 0 bases at J, with 7 bases in the middle. The CDR3 loop reads CASSLGQLSYEQYF. CDR3 DNA: TGTGCCAGCAGCTTAGGACAGCTCTCCTACGAGCAGTACTTC.

V usage is TRBV6-5 and J usage is TRBJ1-1; D remains unclear. Germline CDR1 and CDR2: MNHEY and SVGAGI. V lost 6 bases and J 3 bases, leaving 11 bases between the germline ends. The CDR3 runs to 13 residues. The CDR3 coding sequence is TGTGCCAGCAGGACTCCAGAGGACACTGAAGCTTTCTTT. Translated, it gives CASRTPEDTEAFF.

This chain joins TRBV10-3 and TRBJ2-3; D perhaps matches TRBD2 (5 bases). The CDR3 extends over 17 amino acids. Trimming removed 0 bases at V and 0 bases at J, with 13 bases between. Per germline, CDR1 ENHRY and CDR2 SYGVKD. CDR3 residues: CAISESRTYPSTDTQYF. The CDR3 DNA reads TGTGCCATCAGTGAGTCTAGGACTTACCCTAGCACAGATACGCAGTATTTT.

The chain recombines TRBV10-1 with TRBJ2-2, with unresolved D. Trimming pared 0 bases from V and 3 bases from J, leaving 8 bases between. Germline CDR1 WNHNN, CDR2 SYGVQD (reference sequence). The CDR3 covers 15 residues. CDR3 in amino acids: CASSESQIHTGELFF. In nucleotides, the CDR3 is TGCGCCAGCAGTGAGTCACAGATACACACCGGGGAGCTGTTTTTT.

This clone was observed a single time. The CDR3, as DNA: TGTGCCAGCTCACCACGGCCCTCCTATGGCTACACCTTC. Translated, it gives CASSPRPSYGYTF. The chain joins TRBV18 to TRBJ1-2; no reliable D call. V lost 1 base to trimming and J lost 4 bases, with 7 bases between them. The CDR3 loop spans 13 amino acids. Germline CDR1 KGHSH, CDR2 LQKENI.